This passage covers 24 T cell receptor beta chains from one sample sequenced in a study of regulatory T cells in long-lasting Graves disease. Time point: newly diagnosed GD, antithyroid drugs for less than 3 months. The authors made the TCR library using RNA they extracted from PBMCs. Assembly of TCR beta libraries relied on iRepertoire HTBI primers together with Arm-PCR of CDR3 regions. TCRdb analysed the multiplex PCR reads with MiXCR anew, one entry per CDR3 protein. Of approximately 560,000 distinct CDR3 sequences listed, approximately 16% were seen once; the top ten hold 9.5% to 15%. These same records also appear under a second study, on T cells in Graves' hyperthyroidism and ophthalmopathy.

Sample: peripheral blood mononuclear cells (PBMCs), taken at new diagnosis, from a patient treated with antithyroid drugs. The receptors were gathered from a man between 18 and 35 years old with Graves disease.

This clonotype was detected a few times. CDR3 sequence: CAISGTSGTYEQYF. The CDR3 DNA reads TGTGCCATCAGTGGGACTAGCGGGACCTACGAGCAGTACTTC. This chain uses TRBV10-3 with TRBJ2-7, with TRBD2 identical over 12 bases. Germline CDR1 is ENHRY and CDR2 is SYGVKD. Trimming removed 4 bases from V and 2 bases from J; junction bases left unmatched: 0. The CDR3 has 14 residues.

V gene TRBV5-1 combines with J gene TRBJ2-2; D is unresolved. CDR3 size: 17 residues. The germline CDR1 and CDR2 sequences are SGHRS and YFSETQ. The V gene lost 0 bases and the J gene lost 1 base, with 13 bases spanning the gap. In DNA form, the CDR3 reads TGCGCCAGCAGCTTGGGAATGGCCGCGAAGAACACCGGGGAGCTGTTTTTT. It yields the protein CASSLGMAAKNTGELFF.

This clonotype showed up just a few times. The chain recombines TRBV27 with TRBJ1-6; 12 positions agree with TRBD1. Germline-derived CDR1 and CDR2 are MNHEY and SMNVEV (reference sequence). There are 16 residues in the CDR3. The trim removed 5 bases at V and 10 bases at J, leaving 9 bases unmatched. CDR3 bases: TGTGCCAGCAGTCAAACTGAGGGGACAGGGGGCTCACCCCTCCACTTT. This sequence encodes CASSQTEGTGGSPLHF.

Many counts were recorded for this clonotype. The chain links TRBV7-2 to TRBJ1-5; TRBD1 might be the D (5 bases). The V end was cut by 1 base, the J end by 4 bases, with 14 bases between. The germline gives CDR1 SGHTA, CDR2 FQGNSA. This CDR3 contains 16 residues. CDR3 loop: CASSLGGAGSNQPQHF. CDR3 coding DNA: TGTGCCAGCAGCTTAGGCGGAGCAGGGTCGAATCAGCCCCAGCATTTT.

This clonotype was counted only a few times. V usage is TRBV6-5 and J usage is TRBJ1-5; D uncertain. Germline CDR1 is MNHEY and CDR2 is SVGAGI. The CDR3 contains 14 residues. Trimming left V 2 bases short and J 3 bases short, with 8 bases between. The CDR3 sequence: CASSYGSYNQPQHF. CDR3 nucleotide sequence: TGTGCCAGCAGTTACGGGTCATACAATCAGCCCCAGCATTTT.

This clonotype was detected many times. The chain is built from TRBV5-1 and TRBJ2-3; D may be TRBD2 (5 bases). V was clipped by 0 bases and J by 6 bases, with 11 bases between them. Germline loops: CDR1 SGHRS, CDR2 YFSETQ. The CDR3 is made up of 14 amino acids. This chain's CDR3 is CASSLGPGRDTQYF. The CDR3 nucleotides read TGCGCCAGCAGCTTGGGACCGGGAAGGGATACGCAGTATTTT.

The V gene is TRBV20-1, the J gene TRBJ1-1; 8 positions agree with TRBD1. Per germline, CDR1 DFQATT and CDR2 SNEGSKA (reference sequence). The CDR3 spans 14 residues. The CDR3 is CSLRGRGGGTEAFF. The CDR3 nucleotides are TGCAGCCTCAGGGGGCGCGGGGGGGGCACTGAAGCTTTCTTT.

This clonotype was seen repeatedly, ten times or more. The genes are TRBV28 and TRBJ2-3, with D uncertain. The V and J ends lost 3 bases and 3 bases respectively, with 7 bases between them. Germline CDR1 is MDHEN and CDR2 is SYDVKM. The CDR3 consists of 13 residues. The CDR3 nucleotides read TGTGCCAGCAGTTTTCCTCCGACAGATACGCAGTATTTT. It specifies CASSFPPTDTQYF. Variable domain in full (rest from reference TRBV28 and TRBJ2-3): DVKVTQSSRYLVKRTGEKVFLECVQDMDHENMFWYRQDPGLGLRLIYFSYDVKMKEKGDIPEGYSVSREKKERFSLILESASTNQTSMYLCASSFPPTDTQYFGPGTRLTVL.

In its sample, this clonotype was seen many times. The J gene is TRBJ2-7, the V gene TRBV28, with TRBD2 identical over 10 bases. Germline V CDR1 and CDR2: MDHEN, SYDVKM. The CDR3 is 15 amino acids. The junction had 6 bases not matched to a gene; V was cut back by 4 bases and J by 3 bases. CDR3 in amino acids: CASSWEREGFYEQYF. Here the CDR3 DNA reads TGTGCCAGCAGTTGGGAGCGGGAGGGGTTCTACGAGCAGTACTTC.

A remark on this clonotype: Given a much more abundant clone one base away, this may be a read error. The chain is built from TRBV7-3 and TRBJ2-1; 10 bases line up with TRBD2. CDR3 length: 13 amino acids. From germline, CDR1 is SGHTA and CDR2 FQGTGA. The CDR3 region has the DNA TGTACCAGCAGCTCCCAGCGGGGGGGGGGCCGGTTCTTC. Translation: CTSSSQRGGGRFF.

This clonotype has a single count. This clone may be a read error of a much larger clone one base away. The rearrangement joins TRBV3-1 to TRBJ2-4; a weak D match, TRBD2 (6 bases). The CDR3 spans 15 residues. Looked up from germline, CDR1 is LGHDT and CDR2 is YNNKEL (reference sequence). Trimming removed 3 bases from V and 0 bases from J, with 9 bases in between. DNA for the CDR3: TGTGCCAGCAGCCACGGGGGAGTAGCCAAAAACATTCAGTACTTC. Translating it yields CASSHGGVAKNIQYF. Supplemented by reference TRBV3-1 and TRBJ2-4, the full variable domain reads DTAVSQTPKYLVTQMGNDKSIKCEQNLGHDTMYWYKQDSKKFLKIMFSYNNKELIINETVPNRFSPKSPDKAHLNLHINSLELGDSAVYFCASSHGGVAKNIQYFGAGTRLSVL.

The V and J genes are TRBV20-1 and TRBJ2-3; TRBD2 aligns across 8 bases. Germline V gene lookup returns CDR1 DFQATT and CDR2 SNEGSKA (reference sequence). The CDR3 is made up of 13 amino acids. V was clipped by 3 bases and J by 5 bases; unmatched bases: 4. The CDR3 sequence is CSARASGGDTQYF. The CDR3 nucleotides are TGCAGTGCTAGGGCAAGCGGGGGAGATACGCAGTATTTT.

This clonotype occurred many times. This chain uses TRBV20-1 with TRBJ2-7, with TRBD2 identical over 8 bases. V shed 5 bases, J shed 3 bases, and the junction held 12 bases outside the gene matches. The CDR3 is 15 residues long. Germline V gene data show CDR1 as DFQATT and CDR2 as SNEGSKA (reference sequence). This chain's CDR3 is CSAHFSGEVVYEQYF. In DNA, the CDR3 is TGCAGTGCTCATTTTAGCGGGGAGGTCGTCTACGAGCAGTACTTC.

This clonotype came up many times. The chain is built from TRBV12-3 or TRBV12-4 and TRBJ1-5; D is possibly TRBD1 (5 bases). Trimming removed 7 bases from V and 3 bases from J, with 10 bases in between. The CDR3 has 13 residues. In DNA form, the CDR3 reads TGTGCCAGCAAGAAGGGGTACAATCAGCCCCAGCATTTT. This encodes CASKKGYNQPQHF.

This clonotype has at least ten counts. CDR3 nucleotide sequence: TGTGCCTGGAGTGTACTACTAGCGGGCTACAATGAGCAGTTCTTC. It yields the protein CAWSVLLAGYNEQFF. The V call is TRBV30, the J call TRBJ2-1; 9 bases map to TRBD2. Germline CDR1 is GTSNPN and CDR2 is SVGIG (reference sequence). Trimming removed 0 bases from V and 3 bases from J; junction bases left unmatched: 3. The CDR3 runs to 15 residues.

V gene TRBV5-1 combines with J gene TRBJ2-7; 15 bases match TRBD2. V gave up 4 bases and J gave up 3 bases; unmatched junction bases: 5. This CDR3 is built from 16 residues. Germline V gene data show CDR1 as SGHRS and CDR2 as YFSETQ. The CDR3 loop reads CASSGGTSGRIYEQYF. The CDR3, as DNA: TGCGCCAGCAGCGGCGGGACTAGCGGGAGGATCTACGAGCAGTACTTC.

This clonotype was seen a few times. The chain combines TRBV19 with TRBJ2-7, with 7 bases identical to TRBD2. Germline CDR1 is LNHDA and CDR2 is SQIVND (reference sequence). Trimming at V came to 6 bases and at J to 3 bases, leaving 8 bases not matched to a gene. This CDR3 region has 14 residues. The CDR3 nucleotides are TGTGCCAGTAGGGCCCAGGGCGGGGGCTACGAGCAGTACTTC. Its protein is CASRAQGGGYEQYF.

With respect to this clonotype: A much bigger clone sits one base away, suggesting this may be a read error. This chain uses TRBV2 with TRBJ2-3; TRBD1 or TRBD2 may be the D gene (5 bases each). Looked up from germline, CDR1 is SNHLY and CDR2 is FYNNEI. The CDR3 covers 14 residues. This CDR3 is CASSERGGGDTQCF. DNA for the CDR3: TGTGCCAGCAGTGAACGTGGTGGGGGTGATACGCAGTGTTTT.

This clonotype showed up many times. The rearrangement uses TRBV12-3 or TRBV12-4 and TRBJ2-1, with 8 bases matching TRBD2. Germline trimming cut 3 bases from V and 5 bases from J; bases unmatched to any gene: 9. The CDR3 length is 16 residues. For the CDR3, the DNA is TGTGCCAGCAGTTTCGCAGCGGGAGCGTTCAACAATGAGCAGTTCTTC. It translates to CASSFAAGAFNNEQFF.

This clonotype was observed a handful of times. The V and J genes are TRBV10-3 and TRBJ2-1; weak D call: TRBD2 (6 bases). The CDR3 loop spans 16 amino acids. From germline, CDR1 is ENHRY and CDR2 SYGVKD. V shed 0 bases and J shed 9 bases, with 18 bases lying between them. The CDR3 coding sequence is TGTGCCATCAGTGAGTCGCGGGGAATTACGGATCCTGAGCAGTTCTTC. Protein: CAISESRGITDPEQFF.

This clonotype was seen only a few times. The chain employs TRBV19 and TRBJ1-1; TRBD1 is a possible D gene (6 bases). Trimming pared 4 bases from V and 1 base from J, leaving 16 bases between. The CDR3 length is 16 residues. Germline V lookup: CDR1 LNHDA, CDR2 SQIVND (reference sequence). CDR3 DNA sequence: TGTGCCAGTAGTAAACCCCGGACAGAGCGGAACACTGAAGCTTTCTTT. It encodes CASSKPRTERNTEAFF.

This clonotype was observed a handful of times. CDR3 in amino acids: CASSRGQIYEQYF. The CDR3 bases are TGTGCCAGCAGCCGCGGACAGATCTACGAGCAGTACTTC. This chain joins TRBV7-6 and TRBJ2-7; tentative D call: TRBD1 (6 bases). The CDR3 is made up of 13 amino acids. Germline CDR1 reads SGHVS; CDR2 reads FNYEAQ. Trimming stripped 5 bases from V and 3 bases from J, with 11 bases between.

In this sample, this clonotype turned up many times. The chain links TRBV9 to TRBJ2-7, with 7 bases fitting TRBD1. The V and J ends lost 2 bases and 2 bases, in that order; junction bases with no gene match: 4. CDR1 SGDLS and CDR2 YYNGEE come from the germline V gene. The CDR3 sequence is 14 residues long. CDR3 region: CASSVGTVPYEQYF. CDR3 sequence (DNA): TGTGCCAGCAGCGTTGGGACAGTACCCTACGAGCAGTACTTC.

The rearrangement links TRBV7-9 to TRBJ1-2, with 7 bases lining up with TRBD1. The germline gives CDR1 SEHNR, CDR2 FQNEAQ (reference sequence). With 6 bases clipped from V and 6 bases from J, the junction kept 7 bases outside the gene matches. The CDR3 spans 13 residues. CDR3 DNA: TGTGCCAGCAGGTCCGGGACAGACGATGGCTACACCTTC. Its translation is CASRSGTDDGYTF.